The sequence of this T cell receptor (beta chain) was determined in a study of cytomegalovirus exposure and HLA in healthy donors. In the PCR, 60 Vbeta and 13 Jbeta primers were used. TCRdb keeps only in-frame clones here, not all; method: immunoSEQ multiplex PCR. The sample totals tens of thousands of clones. V lost 6 bases, J lost 8 bases, and 19 bases lay in between. The CDR3 loop spans 14 amino acids. Germline CDR1 is SNHLY and CDR2 is FYNNEI. Points on this clone: Its antigen is not known.

General study results and limits: Association with HLA alleles at 0.05 false discovery rate was found for 15,000 or so TCR beta sequences in a later analysis. Associated with cytomegalovirus, according to the listing, were some 150 TCR beta chains. Common viral pathogens (according to a later analysis) appeared linked to several of the most significant clusters. A later look showed TCR association rates differing by HLA locus, highest for DRB1 and lowest for HLA-C.

The V call is TRBV2, the J call TRBJ1-2, with D perhaps TRBD1 (6 bases). The sequence was collected from a man in his forties or fifties in good health and CMV-seropositive. Sequenced material: PBMCs. CDR3 sequence reads: CASSPIENRAGYTF. CDR3 DNA sequence: TGTGCCAGCAGCCCCATAGAAAACAGGGCCGGCTACACCTTC.